The source of this T cell receptor (beta chain) is a study of metastatic and nonmetastatic thyroid tumors. Study in general: Malignant thyroid and benign thyroid patients provided blood and tumor or nodule tissue whose repertoires were compared.

Points from the study as a whole: Reportedly, malignant thyroid tumors had significantly higher TCR beta diversity than benign nodules, in blood and tumor.

In the study's own analysis: It was from CDR3 differences across clinicopathological groups that a distant-metastasis classifier for papillary thyroid cancer was built. MiXCR was used by TCRdb to re-call the PCR reads. TCRdb, not the original authors, processed these V and J calls. The repertoire holds approximately 44,000 clones, with less than 35% as singletons. This clone showed up many times. Its antigen is not identified. There were no patients who had received any treatment before thyroid surgery. The sample taken for sequencing was blood. This TCR came from a male donor with papillary thyroid cancer or a benign thyroid nodule (not recorded which). Some clones in this sample may be carry-over from other donors' samples.

The CDR3 DNA reads as TGTGCCAGCAGCTTAGATTCAGGAGCCGGGACAGGCCGCGAGCAGTACTTC. Translating it yields CASSLDSGAGTGREQYF. The V gene is TRBV11-2, the J gene TRBJ2-7; the match to TRBD1 covers 8 bases. CDR1 and CDR2 from the germline V gene are SGHAT and FQNNGV. The V and J ends lost 0 bases and 6 bases, in that order; junction bases with no gene match: 13. This CDR3 comprises 17 residues.